Sequencing of this T cell receptor (beta chain) was carried out in a study of identical twins. This clonotype was detected a few times. Its target is unknown. Points from the study as a whole: Cord blood's abundant beta clonotypes had fewer insertions, unlike memory repertoires. Conclusions rested on cross-sectional statistics rather than following the same donors.

TCRdb passed the 5' RACE reads through MiXCR, listing each CDR3 protein once. The table has 750,000 to 950,000 distinct CDR3 sequences, 9% to 15% seen once; the top ten hold roughly 1.6%. The CDR3 has 14 residues. Per the germline V gene, CDR1 is SGHAT and CDR2 is FQDESV (reference sequence). V lost 6 bases and J lost 10; bases outside the gene matches: 9. The same specimen was also included in a second study, on yellow fever vaccine responses in identical twins.

The sequence was obtained from a woman younger than 35 in good health. Sequenced input: PBMCs. The chain recombines TRBV11-1 with TRBJ2-1; 10 bases map to TRBD2. CDR3 DNA sequence: TGTGCCAGCAGGGTGAGCGGGAGGGCCGGGGAGCAGTTCTTC. Amino acid sequence: CASRVSGRAGEQFF.